Shown below are 19 T cell receptor beta chains from a single sample sequenced in a study of cytomegalovirus exposure and HLA in healthy donors. Vbeta (60) and Jbeta (13) primers were used in the PCR. The repertoire was sequenced with immunoSEQ multiplex PCR; TCRdb's copy has only in-frame clones and lacks some. Counted here are 100,000 to 140,000 clones, around 77% occurring once; the ten biggest clones make up more than 2%. The material sequenced was PBMCs. The receptors shown here come from a man between 18 and 29 years old in good health and CMV-seronegative.

The chain links TRBV13 to TRBJ2-2; 10 positions match TRBD1. The CDR3 consists of 15 residues. The germline V gene encodes CDR1 PRHDT and CDR2 FYEKMQ (reference sequence). The ends lost 4 bases at V and 5 bases at J; junction bases unmatched: 4. CDR3 residues: CASSSDRGRTGELFF. The CDR3 DNA follows: TGTGCCAGCAGCTCCGACAGGGGGCGGACCGGGGAGCTGTTTTTT.

This chain joins TRBV19 and TRBJ2-5; the D gene is possibly TRBD1 (6 bases). The CDR3 contains 15 residues. The V gene lost 6 bases and the J gene lost 1 base, with 15 bases spanning the gap. From germline, CDR1 is LNHDA and CDR2 SQIVND (reference sequence). This CDR3 reads CASRPQGPSQETQYF. CDR3 bases: TGTGCCAGTAGACCCCAGGGGCCGTCCCAAGAGACCCAGTACTTC.

The genes are TRBV6-1 and TRBJ1-2; tentative D call: TRBD1 (6 bases). V was cut by 0 bases and J by 2 bases, with 7 bases left in between. Germline assignment: CDR1 MNHNS and CDR2 SASEGT. The CDR3 contains 14 residues. The CDR3 here is CASSEARGNYGYTF. CDR3 in DNA: TGTGCCAGCAGTGAAGCGAGGGGGAACTATGGCTACACCTTC.

This chain joins TRBV5-5 and TRBJ1-1, with a possible D match to TRBD1 (5 bases). The CDR3 totals 16 residues. V lost 0 bases to trimming and J lost 4 bases, with 16 bases between them. Germline V CDR1 and CDR2: SGHKS, YYEKEE (reference sequence). Here the CDR3 reads CASSLVSSRVGTEAFF. The CDR3 coding sequence is TGTGCCAGCAGCTTGGTGTCATCCAGGGTCGGCACTGAAGCTTTCTTT. Full variable domain (outside the CDR3, taken from reference TRBV5-5 and TRBJ1-1): DAGVTQSPTHLIKTRGQQVTLRCSPISGHKSVSWYQQVLGQGPQFIFQYYEKEERGRGNFPDRFSARQFPNYSSELNVNALLLGDSALYLCASSLVSSRVGTEAFFGQGTRLTVV.

The chain carries TRBV5-1 and TRBJ2-5, with D unclear. The CDR3 loop spans 14 amino acids. V shed 4 bases and J shed 2 bases, with 12 bases lying between them. Germline V gives CDR1 SGHRS, CDR2 YFSETQ. DNA of the CDR3: TGCGCCAGCAGCGGCATCAGGCCTCAAGAGACCCAGTACTTC. This gives the protein CASSGIRPQETQYF.

V usage is TRBV7-6 and J usage is TRBJ2-7; 9 nucleotides agree with TRBD1. J gave up 2 bases and V 0 bases, and 8 bases lay outside the gene matches. CDR1 is SGHVS and CDR2 is FNYEAQ in the germline V gene. This CDR3 comprises 17 residues. The CDR3 spells CASSLAAEQGAAYEQYF. CDR3 nucleotide sequence: TGTGCCAGCAGCTTAGCGGCAGAACAGGGGGCGGCCTACGAGCAGTACTTC.

This chain joins TRBV27 and TRBJ1-5; 9 positions agree with TRBD1. The V and J ends lost 5 bases and 9 bases, in that order; junction bases with no gene match: 5. The CDR3 runs to 13 residues. Germline values: CDR1 MNHEY, CDR2 SMNVEV (reference sequence). CDR3 loop: CASSLGQGAPQHF. The CDR3 nucleotides read TGTGCCAGCAGTCTGGGACAGGGCGCGCCCCAGCATTTT.

The J gene is TRBJ1-2, the V gene TRBV5-1; 8 bases agree with TRBD1. CDR1 and CDR2 (germline): SGHRS, YFSETQ. The CDR3 is 11 amino acids. The V and J ends lost 6 bases and 7 bases, in that order; junction bases with no gene match: 2. As DNA, the CDR3 is TGCGCCAGCACAGGGGGCGGTGGCTACACCTTC. Protein sequence: CASTGGGGYTF.

J is TRBJ2-1 and V is TRBV10-3; possible D gene TRBD1, 6 bases. V lost 6 bases, J lost 5 bases, and 17 bases lay in between. The V gene's germline CDR1 is ENHRY and CDR2 SYGVKD. The CDR3 extends over 15 amino acids. This CDR3 is CAISLGQRLNNEQFF. The DNA of the CDR3 is TGTGCCATCAGCCTTGGACAGAGACTTAACAATGAGCAGTTCTTC.

CDR3 bases: TGTGCCAGCAGCCGGACCGGGAATAGCAATCAGCCCCAGCATTTT. It yields the protein CASSRTGNSNQPQHF. The genes are TRBV6-5 and TRBJ1-5; D ambiguous. This CDR3 spans 15 amino acids. In germline, CDR1 is MNHEY, CDR2 SVGAGI. V lost 6 bases, J lost 0 bases, and 12 bases lay in between.

The gene calls are TRBV7-2 and TRBJ2-4, with unresolved D. Trimming cost V 0 bases and J 6 bases, with 9 bases left between them. The germline V gene has CDR1 SGHTA and CDR2 FQGNSA. The CDR3 extends over 14 amino acids. CDR3 DNA sequence: TGTGCCAGCAGCTTAGCTCATGGCTCAAACATTCAGTACTTC. Protein sequence: CASSLAHGSNIQYF.

The gene calls are TRBV2 and TRBJ1-6; D not certain. Deletions cut 3 bases from V and 4 bases from J, with 19 bases between. CDR3 length equals 18 residues. The germline CDR1 and CDR2 sequences are SNHLY and FYNNEI. For the CDR3, the DNA is TGTGCCAGCAGTGAGGCGCGACACGGAACCTATTATAATTCACCCCTCCACTTT. Translated: CASSEARHGTYYNSPLHF.

The rearrangement joins TRBV7-9 to TRBJ2-5; weak D call: TRBD1 (5 bases). V was shortened by 5 bases and J by 4 bases, with 11 bases between the two germline ends. The CDR3 consists of 13 residues. From germline, CDR1 is SEHNR and CDR2 FQNEAQ (reference sequence). CDR3 amino acids: CASSRNRIETQYF. DNA of the CDR3: TGTGCCAGCAGCCGTAACAGGATAGAGACCCAGTACTTC.

The chain combines TRBV7-3 with TRBJ1-2; 10 bases are shared with TRBD1. V dropped 4 bases and J dropped 10; count of bases not matched to a gene: 9. The CDR3 consists of 14 residues. Germline CDR1 is SGHTA and CDR2 is FQGTGA. The DNA for the CDR3 is TGTGCCAGCAGCTCCCGGGACAGGGGCCTAATCTACACCTTC. It encodes CASSSRDRGLIYTF.

V gene TRBV6-1 combines with J gene TRBJ2-5; 14 nucleotides match TRBD2. TRBJ2-7 explains the end of the DNA better; the J call may be wrong. The CDR3 totals 18 residues. The germline CDR1 and CDR2 sequences are MNHNS and SASEGT. Written as DNA, the CDR3 is TGTGCCAGCAGTGCCGGGACTAGCGGGGGCCCACTTCCCTACGAGCAGTACTTC. It is translated as CASSAGTSGGPLPYEQYF.

The chain carries TRBV5-1 and TRBJ1-1; D gene ambiguous. The CDR3 spans 17 residues. Germline assignment: CDR1 SGHRS and CDR2 YFSETQ. Deletions cut 5 bases from V and 1 base from J, with 21 bases between. CDR3 amino acids: CASRSKAVIFPNTEAFF. The DNA for the CDR3 is TGCGCCAGCAGGTCGAAAGCGGTAATTTTCCCGAACACTGAAGCTTTCTTT.

The V gene is TRBV2, the J gene TRBJ2-1; 8 nucleotides agree with TRBD2. The germline CDR1 and CDR2 sequences are SNHLY and FYNNEI. The CDR3 consists of 14 residues. Trimming at V came to 7 bases and at J to 4 bases, leaving 6 bases not matched to a gene. The chain's CDR3 is CASNQLAEYNEQFF. The CDR3 DNA follows: TGTGCCAGCAACCAACTAGCGGAGTACAATGAGCAGTTCTTC. The variable domain in full, with the rest retrieved from reference TRBV2 and TRBJ2-1, is EPEVTQTPSHQVTQMGQEVILRCVPISNHLYFYWYRQILGQKVEFLVSFYNNEISEKSEIFDDQFSVERPDGSNFTLKIRSTKLEDSAMYFCASNQLAEYNEQFFGPGTRLTVL.

This chain joins TRBV19 and TRBJ2-5; 7 bases map to TRBD1. Looked up from germline, CDR1 is LNHDA and CDR2 is SQIVND (reference sequence). The CDR3 loop spans 15 amino acids. Trimming took 4 bases from V and 4 from J; bases not matched to a gene: 9. CDR3 sequence: CASSTTGAGLETQYF. The CDR3 nucleotides are TGTGCCAGTAGTACAACAGGGGCCGGATTAGAGACCCAGTACTTC.

This rearrangement joins TRBV18 to TRBJ2-7, with D uncertain. Per the germline V gene, CDR1 is KGHSH and CDR2 is LQKENI. The CDR3 has 12 residues. Trimming cost V 10 bases and J 0 bases, with 10 bases left between them. CDR3 bases: TGTGCCATCAAACCAGACTCCTACGAGCAGTACTTC. Encoded protein: CAIKPDSYEQYF. Full variable domain (outside the CDR3, taken from reference TRBV18 and TRBJ2-7): NAGVMQNPRHLVRRRGQEARLRCSPMKGHSHVYWYRQLPEEGLKFMVYLQKENIIDESGMPKERFSAEFPKEGPSILRIQQVVRGDSAAYFCAIKPDSYEQYFGPGTRLTVT.